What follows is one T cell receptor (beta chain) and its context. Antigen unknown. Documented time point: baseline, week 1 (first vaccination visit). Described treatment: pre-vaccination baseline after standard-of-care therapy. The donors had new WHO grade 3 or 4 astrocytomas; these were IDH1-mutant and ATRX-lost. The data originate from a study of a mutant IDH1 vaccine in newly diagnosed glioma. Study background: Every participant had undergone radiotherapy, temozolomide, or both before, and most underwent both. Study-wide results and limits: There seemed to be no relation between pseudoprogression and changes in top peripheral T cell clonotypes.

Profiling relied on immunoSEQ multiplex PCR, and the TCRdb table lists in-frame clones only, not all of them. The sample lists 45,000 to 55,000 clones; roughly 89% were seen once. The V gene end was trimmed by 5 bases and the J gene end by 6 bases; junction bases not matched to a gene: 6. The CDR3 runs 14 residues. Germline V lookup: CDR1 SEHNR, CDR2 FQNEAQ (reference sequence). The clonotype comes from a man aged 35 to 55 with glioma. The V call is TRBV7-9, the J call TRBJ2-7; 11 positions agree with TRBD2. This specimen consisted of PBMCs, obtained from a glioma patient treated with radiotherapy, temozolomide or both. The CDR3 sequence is CASSPLAGVGEQYF. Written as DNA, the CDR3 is TGTGCCAGCAGCCCACTAGCGGGAGTTGGCGAGCAGTACTTC. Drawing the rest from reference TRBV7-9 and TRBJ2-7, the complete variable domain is DTGVSQNPRHKITKRGQNVTFRCDPISEHNRLYWYRQTLGQGPEFLTYFQNEAQLEKSRLLSDRFSAERPKGSFSTLEIQRTEQGDSAMYLCASSPLAGVGEQYFGPGTRLTVT.